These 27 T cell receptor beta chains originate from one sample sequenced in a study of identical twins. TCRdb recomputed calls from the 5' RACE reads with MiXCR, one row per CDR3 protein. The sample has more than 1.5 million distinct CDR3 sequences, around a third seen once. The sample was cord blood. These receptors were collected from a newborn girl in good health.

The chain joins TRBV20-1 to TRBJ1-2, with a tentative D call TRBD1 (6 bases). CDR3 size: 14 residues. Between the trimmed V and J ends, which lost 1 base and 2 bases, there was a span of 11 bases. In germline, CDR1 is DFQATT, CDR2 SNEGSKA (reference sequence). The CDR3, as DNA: TGCAGTGCTAGAGGCCCCGGGACAAACTATGGCTACACCTTC. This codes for CSARGPGTNYGYTF.

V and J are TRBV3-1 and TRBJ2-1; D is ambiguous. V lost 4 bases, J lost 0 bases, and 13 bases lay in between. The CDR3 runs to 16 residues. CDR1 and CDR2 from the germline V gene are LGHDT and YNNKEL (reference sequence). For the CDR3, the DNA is TGTGCCAGCAGCCGAGATGTGGGTACCTCCTACAATGAGCAGTTCTTC. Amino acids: CASSRDVGTSYNEQFF.

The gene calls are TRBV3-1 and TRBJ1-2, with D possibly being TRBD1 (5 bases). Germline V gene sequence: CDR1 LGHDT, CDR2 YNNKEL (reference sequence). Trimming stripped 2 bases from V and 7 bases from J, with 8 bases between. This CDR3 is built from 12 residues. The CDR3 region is CASSQWGSGYTF. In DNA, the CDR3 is TGTGCCAGCAGCCAATGGGGGTCTGGCTACACCTTC.

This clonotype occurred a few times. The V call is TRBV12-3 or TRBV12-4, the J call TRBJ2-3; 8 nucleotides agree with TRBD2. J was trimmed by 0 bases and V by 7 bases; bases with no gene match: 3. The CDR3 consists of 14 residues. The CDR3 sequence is CASTGGASTDTQYF. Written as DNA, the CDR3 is TGTGCCAGCACCGGGGGGGCTAGCACAGATACGCAGTATTTT.

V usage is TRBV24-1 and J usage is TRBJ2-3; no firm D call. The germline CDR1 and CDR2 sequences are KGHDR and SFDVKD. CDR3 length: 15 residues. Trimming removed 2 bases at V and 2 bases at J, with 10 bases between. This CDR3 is CATSDSQAHTDTQYF. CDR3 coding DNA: TGTGCCACCAGTGATTCGCAGGCCCACACAGATACGCAGTATTTT.

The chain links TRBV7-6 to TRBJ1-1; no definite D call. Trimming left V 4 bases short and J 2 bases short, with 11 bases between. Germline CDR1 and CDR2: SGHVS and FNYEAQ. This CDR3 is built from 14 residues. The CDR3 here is CASSSDRDNTEAFF. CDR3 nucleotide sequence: TGTGCCAGCAGCTCCGACCGGGATAACACTGAAGCTTTCTTT. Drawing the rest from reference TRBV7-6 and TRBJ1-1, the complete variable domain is GAGVSQSPRYKVTKRGQDVALRCDPISGHVSLYWYRQALGQGPEFLTYFNYEAQQDKSGLPNDRFSAERPEGSISTLTIQRTEQRDSAMYRCASSSDRDNTEAFFGQGTRLTVV.

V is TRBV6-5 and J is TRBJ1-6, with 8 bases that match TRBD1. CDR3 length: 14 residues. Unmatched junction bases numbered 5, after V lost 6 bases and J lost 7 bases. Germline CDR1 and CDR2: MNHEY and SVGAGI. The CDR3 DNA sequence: TGTGCCAGCAGAGGACAGGGTAGAAATTCACCCCTCCACTTT. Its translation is CASRGQGRNSPLHF.

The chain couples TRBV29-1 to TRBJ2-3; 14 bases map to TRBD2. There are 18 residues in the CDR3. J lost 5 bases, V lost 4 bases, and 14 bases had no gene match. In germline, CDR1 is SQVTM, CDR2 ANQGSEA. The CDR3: CSVVWGLRLAGGLDTQYF. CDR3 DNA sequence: TGCAGCGTTGTTTGGGGGCTACGACTAGCGGGAGGGCTAGATACGCAGTATTTT.

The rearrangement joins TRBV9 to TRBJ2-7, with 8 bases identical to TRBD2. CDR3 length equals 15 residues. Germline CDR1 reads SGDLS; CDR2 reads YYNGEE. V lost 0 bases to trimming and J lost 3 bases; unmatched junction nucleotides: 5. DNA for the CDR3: TGTGCCAGCAGCGTAGGGGGACTAGTCGGCTACGAGCAGTACTTC. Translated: CASSVGGLVGYEQYF. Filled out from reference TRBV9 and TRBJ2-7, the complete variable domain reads DSGVTQTPKHLITATGQRVTLRCSPRSGDLSVYWYQQSLDQGLQFLIQYYNGEERAKGNILERFSAQQFPDLHSELNLSSLELGDSALYFCASSVGGLVGYEQYFGPGTRLTVT.

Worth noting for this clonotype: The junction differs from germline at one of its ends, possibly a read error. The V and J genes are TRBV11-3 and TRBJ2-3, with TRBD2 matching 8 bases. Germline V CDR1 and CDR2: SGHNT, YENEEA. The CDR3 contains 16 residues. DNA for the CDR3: TGTGCCAGCAGCTCTGGACTAGCCCAAAGCACAGATACGCGGTATTTT. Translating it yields CASSSGLAQSTDTRYF.

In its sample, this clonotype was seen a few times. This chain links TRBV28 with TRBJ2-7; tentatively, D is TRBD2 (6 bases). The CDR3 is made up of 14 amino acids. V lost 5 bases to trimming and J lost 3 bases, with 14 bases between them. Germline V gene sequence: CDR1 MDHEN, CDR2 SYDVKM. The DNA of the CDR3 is TGTGCCAGCAGTGGGGGACTCATAAACTACGAGCAGTACTTC. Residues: CASSGGLINYEQYF. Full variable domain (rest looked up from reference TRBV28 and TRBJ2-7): DVKVTQSSRYLVKRTGEKVFLECVQDMDHENMFWYRQDPGLGLRLIYFSYDVKMKEKGDIPEGYSVSREKKERFSLILESASTNQTSMYLCASSGGLINYEQYFGPGTRLTVT.

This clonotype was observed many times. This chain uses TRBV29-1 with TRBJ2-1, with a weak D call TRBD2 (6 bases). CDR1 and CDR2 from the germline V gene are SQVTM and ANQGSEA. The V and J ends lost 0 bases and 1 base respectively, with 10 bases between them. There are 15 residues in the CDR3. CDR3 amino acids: CSVEDSRGSYNEQFF. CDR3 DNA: TGCAGCGTTGAAGATTCCCGGGGGTCCTACAATGAGCAGTTCTTC.

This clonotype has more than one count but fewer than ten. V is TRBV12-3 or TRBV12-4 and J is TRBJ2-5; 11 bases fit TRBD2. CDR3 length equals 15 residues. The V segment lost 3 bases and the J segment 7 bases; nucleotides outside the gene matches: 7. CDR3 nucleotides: TGTGCCAGCAGTTTTCAGACTAGCGGGATGACGACCCAGTACTTC. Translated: CASSFQTSGMTTQYF.

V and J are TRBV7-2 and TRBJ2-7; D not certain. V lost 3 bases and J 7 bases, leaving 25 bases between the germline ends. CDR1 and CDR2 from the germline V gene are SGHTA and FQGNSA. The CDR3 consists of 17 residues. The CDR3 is CASSLRPRFSSYNEQYF. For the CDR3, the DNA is TGTGCCAGCAGCTTGCGGCCTAGGTTTAGCTCCTACAATGAGCAGTACTTC.

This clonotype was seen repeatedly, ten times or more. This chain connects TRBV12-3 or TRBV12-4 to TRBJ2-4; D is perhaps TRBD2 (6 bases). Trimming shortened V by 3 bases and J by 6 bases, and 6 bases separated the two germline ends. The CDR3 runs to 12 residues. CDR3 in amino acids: CASSLGGNIQYF. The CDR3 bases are TGTGCCAGCAGTTTGGGGGGAAACATTCAGTACTTC.

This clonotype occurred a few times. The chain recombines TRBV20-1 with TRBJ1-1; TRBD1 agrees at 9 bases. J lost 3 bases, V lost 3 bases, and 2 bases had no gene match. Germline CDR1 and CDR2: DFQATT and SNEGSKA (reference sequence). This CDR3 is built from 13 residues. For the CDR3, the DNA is TGCAGTGCTAGTCACAGGGGGCACACTGAAGCTTTCTTT. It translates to CSASHRGHTEAFF.

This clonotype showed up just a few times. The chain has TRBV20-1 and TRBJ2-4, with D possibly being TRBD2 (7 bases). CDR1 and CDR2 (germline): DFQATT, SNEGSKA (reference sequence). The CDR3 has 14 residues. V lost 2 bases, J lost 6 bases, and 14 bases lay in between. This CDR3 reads CSARRGGVGNIQYF. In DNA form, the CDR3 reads TGCAGTGCTAGAAGGGGGGGGGTTGGAAACATTCAGTACTTC.

CDR3 protein: CASSLASAAGWETQYF. The CDR3 DNA follows: TGTGCCAGCAGCTTAGCTAGCGCCGCAGGTTGGGAGACCCAGTACTTC. The chain has TRBV7-9 and TRBJ2-5; a possible D gene is TRBD2 (5 bases). V was shortened by 0 bases and J by 5 bases, with 16 bases between the two germline ends. CDR3 length equals 16 residues. From germline, CDR1 is SEHNR and CDR2 FQNEAQ (reference sequence).

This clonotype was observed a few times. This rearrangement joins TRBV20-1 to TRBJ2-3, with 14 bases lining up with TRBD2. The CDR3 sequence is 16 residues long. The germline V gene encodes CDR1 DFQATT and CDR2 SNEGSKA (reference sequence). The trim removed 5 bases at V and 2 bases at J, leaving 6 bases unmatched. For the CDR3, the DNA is TGCAGTGCTTCGGGACTAGCGGGGGATCACACAGATACGCAGTATTTT. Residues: CSASGLAGDHTDTQYF.

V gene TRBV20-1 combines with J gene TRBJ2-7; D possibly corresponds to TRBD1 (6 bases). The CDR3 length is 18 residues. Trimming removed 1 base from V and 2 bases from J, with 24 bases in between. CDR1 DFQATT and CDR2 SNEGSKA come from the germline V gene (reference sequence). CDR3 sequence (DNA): TGCAGTGCTAGAGGGGGGCAACCTAACAGGGCCCAAACCTACGAGCAGTACTTC. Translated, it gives CSARGGQPNRAQTYEQYF.

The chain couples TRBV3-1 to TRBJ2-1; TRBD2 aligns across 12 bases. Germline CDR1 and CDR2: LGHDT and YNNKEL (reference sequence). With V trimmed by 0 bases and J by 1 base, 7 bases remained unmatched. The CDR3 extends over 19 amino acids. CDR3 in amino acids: CASSQDRRGLAGSYNEQFF. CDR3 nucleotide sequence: TGTGCCAGCAGCCAAGATCGGCGTGGACTAGCGGGGTCCTACAATGAGCAGTTCTTC.

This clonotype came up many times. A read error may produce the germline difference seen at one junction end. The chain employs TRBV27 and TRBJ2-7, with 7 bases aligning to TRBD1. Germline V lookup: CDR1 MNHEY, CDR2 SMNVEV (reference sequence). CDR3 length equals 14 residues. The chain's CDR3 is CASSFGDSSYEQYF. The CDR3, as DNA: TGCGCCAGCAGCTTTGGGGACAGCTCCTACGAGCAGTACTTC.

CDR3 sequence: CASSPNGQGRSTEAFF. The CDR3 DNA reads TGTGCCAGCAGCCCCAATGGACAGGGGCGTAGCACTGAAGCTTTCTTT. The chain links TRBV3-1 to TRBJ1-1; 9 positions match TRBD1. The CDR3 extends over 16 amino acids. Germline V gives CDR1 LGHDT, CDR2 YNNKEL (reference sequence). Trimming cost V 4 bases and J 4 bases; bases outside gene matches: 10.

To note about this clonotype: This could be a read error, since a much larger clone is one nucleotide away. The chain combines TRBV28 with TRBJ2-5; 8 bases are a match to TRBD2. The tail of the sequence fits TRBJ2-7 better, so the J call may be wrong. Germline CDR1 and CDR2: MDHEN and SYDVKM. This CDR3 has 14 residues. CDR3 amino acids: CASGLAGHTYEQYF. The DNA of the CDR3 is TGTGCCAGCGGTTTAGCGGGACACACCTACGAGCAGTACTTC.

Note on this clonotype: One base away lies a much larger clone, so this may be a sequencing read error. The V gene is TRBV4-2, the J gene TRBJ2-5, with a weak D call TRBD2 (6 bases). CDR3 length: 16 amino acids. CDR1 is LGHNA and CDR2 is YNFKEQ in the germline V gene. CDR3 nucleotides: TGTGCCGGCAGCCAAGATCTGGCGGGGATACAAGAGACCCAGTACTTC. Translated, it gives CAGSQDLAGIQETQYF.

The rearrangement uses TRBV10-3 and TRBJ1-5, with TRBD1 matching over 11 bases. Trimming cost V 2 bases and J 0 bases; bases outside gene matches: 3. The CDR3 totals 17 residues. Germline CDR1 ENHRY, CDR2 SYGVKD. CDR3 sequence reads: CAISEGGTGGSNQPQHF. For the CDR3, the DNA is TGTGCCATCAGTGAGGGAGGGACAGGGGGTAGCAATCAGCCCCAGCATTTT.

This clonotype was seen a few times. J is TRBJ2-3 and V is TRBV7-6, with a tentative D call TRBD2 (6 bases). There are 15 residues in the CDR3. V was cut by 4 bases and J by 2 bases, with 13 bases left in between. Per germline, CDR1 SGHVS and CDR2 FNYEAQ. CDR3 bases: TGTGCCAGCAGCTATTCGGCGGGAAACACAGATACGCAGTATTTT. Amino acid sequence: CASSYSAGNTDTQYF.